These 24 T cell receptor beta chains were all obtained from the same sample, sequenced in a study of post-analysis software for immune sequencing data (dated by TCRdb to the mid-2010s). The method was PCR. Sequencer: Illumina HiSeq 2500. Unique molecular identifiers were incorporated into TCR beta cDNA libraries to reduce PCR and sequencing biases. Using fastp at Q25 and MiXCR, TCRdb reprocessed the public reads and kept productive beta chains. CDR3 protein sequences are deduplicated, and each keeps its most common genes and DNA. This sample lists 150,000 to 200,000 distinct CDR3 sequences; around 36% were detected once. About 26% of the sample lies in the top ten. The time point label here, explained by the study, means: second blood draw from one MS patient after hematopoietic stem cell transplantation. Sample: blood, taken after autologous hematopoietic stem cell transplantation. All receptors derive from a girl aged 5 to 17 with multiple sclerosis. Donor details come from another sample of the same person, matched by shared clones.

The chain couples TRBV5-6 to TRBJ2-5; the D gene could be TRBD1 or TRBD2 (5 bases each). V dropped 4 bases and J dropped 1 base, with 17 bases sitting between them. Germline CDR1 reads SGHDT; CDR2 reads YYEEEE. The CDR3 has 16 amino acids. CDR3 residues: CASSVLYSGSQETQYF. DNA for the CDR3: TGTGCCAGCAGCGTCCTATACTCAGGGAGCCAAGAGACCCAGTACTTC.

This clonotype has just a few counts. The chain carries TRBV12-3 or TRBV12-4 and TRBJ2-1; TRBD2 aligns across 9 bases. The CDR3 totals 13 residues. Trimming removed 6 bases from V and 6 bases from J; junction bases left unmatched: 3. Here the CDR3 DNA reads TGTGCCAGCAGGGTGACTAGCGGCAATGAGCAGTTCTTC. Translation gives CASRVTSGNEQFF.

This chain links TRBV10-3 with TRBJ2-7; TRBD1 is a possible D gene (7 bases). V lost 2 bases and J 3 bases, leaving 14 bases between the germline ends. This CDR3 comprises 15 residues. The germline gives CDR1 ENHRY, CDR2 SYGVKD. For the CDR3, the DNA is TGTGCCATCAGTGAGCAGGGGGTAGCGGACTACGAGCAGTACTTC. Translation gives CAISEQGVADYEQYF.

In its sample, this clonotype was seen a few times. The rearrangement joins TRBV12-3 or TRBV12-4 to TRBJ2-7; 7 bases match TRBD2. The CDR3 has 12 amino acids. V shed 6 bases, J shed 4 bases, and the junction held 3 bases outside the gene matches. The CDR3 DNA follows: TGTGCCAGCAGGTCTAGCGGTTACGAGCAGTACTTC. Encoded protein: CASRSSGYEQYF.

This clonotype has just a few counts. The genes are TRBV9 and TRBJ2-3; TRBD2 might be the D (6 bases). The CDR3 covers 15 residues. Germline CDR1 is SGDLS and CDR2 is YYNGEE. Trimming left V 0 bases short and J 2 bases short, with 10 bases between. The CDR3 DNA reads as TGTGCCAGCAGCGTAGTGGGACTGTACACAGATACGCAGTATTTT. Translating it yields CASSVVGLYTDTQYF.

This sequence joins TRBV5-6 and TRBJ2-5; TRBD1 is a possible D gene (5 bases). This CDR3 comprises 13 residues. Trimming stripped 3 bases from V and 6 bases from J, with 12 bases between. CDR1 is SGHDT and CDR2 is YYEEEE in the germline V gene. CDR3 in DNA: TGTGCCAGCAGCTCGGGCAGGGCTAAGACCCAGTACTTC. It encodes CASSSGRAKTQYF.

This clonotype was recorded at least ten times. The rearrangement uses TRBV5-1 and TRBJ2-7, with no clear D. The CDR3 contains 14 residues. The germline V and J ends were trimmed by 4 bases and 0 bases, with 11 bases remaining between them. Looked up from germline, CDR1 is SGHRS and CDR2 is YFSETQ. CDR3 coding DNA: TGCGCCAGCAGCCCGGACGCGAGCTCCTACGAGCAGTACTTC. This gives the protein CASSPDASSYEQYF.

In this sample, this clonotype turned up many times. The CDR3 coding sequence is TGTGCCAGCAGCTCGCCCGGGGGTAATTCACCCCTCCACTTT. Protein: CASSSPGGNSPLHF. The chain recombines TRBV7-9 with TRBJ1-6; a possible D gene is TRBD1 (5 bases). V was clipped by 4 bases and J by 6 bases, with 10 bases between them. Germline V CDR1 and CDR2: SEHNR, FQNEAQ (reference sequence). This CDR3 is 14 amino acids long.

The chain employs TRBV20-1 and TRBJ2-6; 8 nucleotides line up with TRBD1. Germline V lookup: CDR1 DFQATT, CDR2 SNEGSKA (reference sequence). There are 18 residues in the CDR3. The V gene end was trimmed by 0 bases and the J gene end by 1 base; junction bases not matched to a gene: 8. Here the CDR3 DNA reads TGCAGTGCTAGAGAGAGGACAGGGCAGTTATCTGGGGCCAACGTCCTGACTTTC. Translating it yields CSARERTGQLSGANVLTF.

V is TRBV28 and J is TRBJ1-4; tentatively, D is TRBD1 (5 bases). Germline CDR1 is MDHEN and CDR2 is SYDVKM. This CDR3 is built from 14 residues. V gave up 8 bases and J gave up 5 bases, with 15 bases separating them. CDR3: CASLDAGRNEKLFF. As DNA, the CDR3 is TGTGCCAGCCTGGATGCGGGGCGAAATGAAAAACTGTTTTTT.

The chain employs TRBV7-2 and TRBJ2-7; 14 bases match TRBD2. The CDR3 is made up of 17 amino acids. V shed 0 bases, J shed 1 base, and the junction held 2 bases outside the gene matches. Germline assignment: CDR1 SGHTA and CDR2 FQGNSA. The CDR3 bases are TGTGCCAGCAGCTTAGCCAGGACTAGCGGGAGGTCCTACGAGCAGTACTTC. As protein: CASSLARTSGRSYEQYF.

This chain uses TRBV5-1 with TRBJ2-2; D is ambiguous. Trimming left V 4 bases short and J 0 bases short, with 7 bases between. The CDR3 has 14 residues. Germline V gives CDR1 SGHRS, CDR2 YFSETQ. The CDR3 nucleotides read TGCGCCAGCAGCACCACGGCGAACACCGGGGAGCTGTTTTTT. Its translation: CASSTTANTGELFF.

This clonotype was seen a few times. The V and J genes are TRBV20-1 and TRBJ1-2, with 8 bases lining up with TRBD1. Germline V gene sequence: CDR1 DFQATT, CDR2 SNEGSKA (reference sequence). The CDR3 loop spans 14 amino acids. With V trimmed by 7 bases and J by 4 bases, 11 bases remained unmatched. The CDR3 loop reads CSGQTGGNLYGYTF. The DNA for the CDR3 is TGCAGTGGCCAAACAGGGGGGAACCTCTATGGCTACACCTTC.

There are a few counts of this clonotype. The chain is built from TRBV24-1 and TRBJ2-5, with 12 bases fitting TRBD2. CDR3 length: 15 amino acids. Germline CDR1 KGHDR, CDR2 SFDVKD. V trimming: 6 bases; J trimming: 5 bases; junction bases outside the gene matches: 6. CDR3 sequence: CATSQTSGRRETQYF. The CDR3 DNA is TGTGCCACCAGTCAGACTAGCGGGAGAAGGGAGACCCAGTACTTC.

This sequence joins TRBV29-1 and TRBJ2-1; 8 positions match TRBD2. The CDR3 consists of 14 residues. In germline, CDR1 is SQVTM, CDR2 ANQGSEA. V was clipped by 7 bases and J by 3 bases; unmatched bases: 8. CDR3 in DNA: TGCAGCGCCGAGCGGGAGTCCGGCTACAATGAGCAGTTCTTC. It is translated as CSAERESGYNEQFF.

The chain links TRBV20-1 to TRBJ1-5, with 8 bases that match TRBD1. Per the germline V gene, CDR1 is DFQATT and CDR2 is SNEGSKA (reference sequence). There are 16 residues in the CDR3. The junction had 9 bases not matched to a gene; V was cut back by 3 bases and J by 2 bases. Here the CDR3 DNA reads TGCAGTGCTAGTCGTGGACAGGGTGTAGGCAATCAGCCCCAGCATTTT. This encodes CSASRGQGVGNQPQHF.

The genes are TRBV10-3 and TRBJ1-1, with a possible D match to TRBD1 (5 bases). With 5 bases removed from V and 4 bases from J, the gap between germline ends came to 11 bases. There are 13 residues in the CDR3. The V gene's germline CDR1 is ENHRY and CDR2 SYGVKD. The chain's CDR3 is CAISPRDGTEAFF. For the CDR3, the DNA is TGTGCCATCAGTCCCCGGGACGGCACTGAAGCTTTCTTT.

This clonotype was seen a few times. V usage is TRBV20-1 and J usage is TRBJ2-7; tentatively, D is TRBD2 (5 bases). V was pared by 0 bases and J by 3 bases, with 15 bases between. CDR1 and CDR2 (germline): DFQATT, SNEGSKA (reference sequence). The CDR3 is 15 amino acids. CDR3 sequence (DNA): TGCAGTGCTAGAGATGTGGGAGCCAGGTTCTACGAGCAGTACTTC. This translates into CSARDVGARFYEQYF.

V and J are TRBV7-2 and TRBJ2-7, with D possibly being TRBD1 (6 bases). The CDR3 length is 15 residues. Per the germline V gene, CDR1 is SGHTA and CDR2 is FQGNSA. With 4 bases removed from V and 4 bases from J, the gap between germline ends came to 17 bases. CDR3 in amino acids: CASSSSTGRAYEQYF. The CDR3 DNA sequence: TGTGCCAGCAGCTCATCGACAGGCCGGGCGTACGAGCAGTACTTC.

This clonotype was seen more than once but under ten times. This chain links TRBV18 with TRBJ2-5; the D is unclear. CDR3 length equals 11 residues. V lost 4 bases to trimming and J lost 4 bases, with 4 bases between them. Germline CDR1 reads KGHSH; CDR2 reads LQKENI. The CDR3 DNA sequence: TGTGCCAGCTCACAGCTAGAGACCCAGTACTTC. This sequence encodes CASSQLETQYF.

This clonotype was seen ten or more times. In nucleotides, the CDR3 is TGTGCCAGCAGACCCGGGTGGGGCAATCAGCCCCAGCATTTT. This gives the protein CASRPGWGNQPQHF. The rearrangement links TRBV28 to TRBJ1-5; D not resolved. Germline assignment: CDR1 MDHEN and CDR2 SYDVKM. There are 14 residues in the CDR3. Trimming removed 6 bases from V and 2 bases from J, with 11 bases in between.

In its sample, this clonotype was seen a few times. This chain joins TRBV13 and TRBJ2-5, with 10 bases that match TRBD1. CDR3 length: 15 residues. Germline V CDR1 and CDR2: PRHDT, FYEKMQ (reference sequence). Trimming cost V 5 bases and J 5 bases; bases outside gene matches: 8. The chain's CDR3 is CASSKRQGARETQYF. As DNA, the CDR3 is TGTGCCAGCAGCAAACGACAGGGGGCGCGGGAGACCCAGTACTTC.

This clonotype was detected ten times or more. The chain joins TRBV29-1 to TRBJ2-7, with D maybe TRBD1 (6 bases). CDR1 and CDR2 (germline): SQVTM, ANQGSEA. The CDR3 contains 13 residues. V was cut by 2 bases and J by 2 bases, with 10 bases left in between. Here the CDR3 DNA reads TGCAGCGTTGAAAAAGGGGACACCTACGAGCAGTACTTC. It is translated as CSVEKGDTYEQYF.

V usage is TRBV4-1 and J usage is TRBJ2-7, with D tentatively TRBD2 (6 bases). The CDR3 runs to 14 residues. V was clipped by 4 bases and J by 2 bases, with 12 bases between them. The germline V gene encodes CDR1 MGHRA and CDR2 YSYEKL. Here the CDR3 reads CASSRGLPAYEQYF. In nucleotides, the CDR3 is TGCGCCAGCAGCCGCGGACTACCAGCCTACGAGCAGTACTTC.